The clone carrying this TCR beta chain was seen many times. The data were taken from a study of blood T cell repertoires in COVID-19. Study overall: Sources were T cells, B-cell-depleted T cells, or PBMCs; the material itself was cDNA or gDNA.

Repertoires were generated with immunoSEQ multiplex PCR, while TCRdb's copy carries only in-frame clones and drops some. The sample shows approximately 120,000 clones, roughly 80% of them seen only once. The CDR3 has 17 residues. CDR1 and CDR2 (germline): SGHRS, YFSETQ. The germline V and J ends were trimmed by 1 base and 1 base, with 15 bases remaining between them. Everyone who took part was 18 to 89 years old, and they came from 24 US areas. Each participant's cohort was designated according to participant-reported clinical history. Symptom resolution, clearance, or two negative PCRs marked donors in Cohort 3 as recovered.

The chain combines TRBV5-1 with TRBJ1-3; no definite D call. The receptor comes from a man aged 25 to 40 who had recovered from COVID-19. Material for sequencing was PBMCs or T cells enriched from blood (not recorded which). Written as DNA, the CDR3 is TGCGCCAGCAGCTTGAGCCAAGAAGTATCTTCTGGAAACACCATATATTTT. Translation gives CASSLSQEVSSGNTIYF. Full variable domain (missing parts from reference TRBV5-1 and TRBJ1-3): KAGVTQTPRYLIKTRGQQVTLSCSPISGHRSVSWYQQTPGQGLQFLFEYFSETQRNKGNFPGRFSGRQFSNSRSEMNVSTLELGDSALYLCASSLSQEVSSGNTIYFGEGSWLTVV.